This TCR beta chain was observed in a study of T-cell memory formation after mild COVID-19. About the research overall: Among the donors, TCR clusters were largely specific to each donor. Findings and limits, study-wide: Largely, contracting CD4+ clones fell within CM and EM, and contracting CD8+ clones within EMRA. Whereas later expanders leaned CD4+, clones contracting day 15 to 85 showed a balanced CD4/CD8 makeup.

This clonotype was counted between two and nine times. What it binds is unknown. Relative to the germline gene, one junction end is altered; a read error may explain this. TCRdb itself ran the 5' RACE reads through MiXCR, one entry per CDR3 protein. The table has around 440,000 distinct CDR3 sequences, 18% seen once. The CDR3 is made up of 13 amino acids. Germline-derived CDR1 and CDR2 are PRHDT and FYEKMQ (reference sequence). Sequencing input: PBMCs or a T cell subset sorted from them (not recorded which). This clonotype was sampled from an adult woman who had mild COVID-19 (a few samples of this study predate the infection). Cell type and time point are not known. The chain employs TRBV13 and TRBJ2-7; D is undetermined. In DNA, the CDR3 is TGTGCCAGCAGCCTAGGTGCTAACTACGAGCAGTACTTC. Protein sequence: CASSLGANYEQYF.